Listed below are T cell receptor beta chains from one sample, sequenced in a study of CD8+ T cells in alopecia areata. Here immunoSEQ multiplex PCR was the method, and the copy in TCRdb shows in-frame clones only, minus some. The sample contains 150,000 or so clones, under 70% of which appear only once. The specimen was CD4+ T cells sorted from blood, collected at week 4, from a patient treated with tofacitinib. These receptors were taken from a human donor with alopecia areata. Both conserved end residues are part of each CDR3. A D gene is named only where the DNA matches it firmly. Expanded clones get a size class; other rows say once, few or many, or leave the size out.

J: TRBJ2-2; size: NA; V: TRBV29-1; D: NA; length: 12; CDR3: CSGRGNTGELFF; DNA: TGCAGCGGGAGAGGGAACACCGGGGAGCTGTTTTTT
J: TRBJ2-5; size: NA; V: TRBV25-1; D: TRBD2; length: 14; CDR3: CASSGLAGPETQYF; DNA: TGTGCCAGCAGCGGACTAGCGGGACCGGAGACCCAGTACTTC
J: TRBJ2-5; size: NA; V: TRBV5-6; D: NA; length: 15; CDR3: CASSPLQGNQETQYF; DNA: TGTGCCAGCAGCCCATTACAAGGAAACCAAGAGACCCAGTACTTC
J: TRBJ2-3; size: NA; V: TRBV30; D: NA; length: 14; CDR3: CAWSLGSGADTQYF; DNA: TGTGCCTGGAGCTTAGGGTCAGGTGCAGATACGCAGTATTTT
J: TRBJ1-1; size: NA; V: TRBV30; D: NA; length: 11; CDR3: CAWGEGTEAFF; DNA: TGTGCCTGGGGTGAGGGCACTGAAGCTTTCTTT
J: TRBJ1-5; size: many; V: TRBV11-2; D: NA; length: 13; CDR3: CASSLDREEPQHF; DNA: TGTGCCAGCAGCTTAGATCGGGAAGAGCCCCAGCATTTT
J: TRBJ1-5; size: NA; V: TRBV9; D: NA; length: 14; CDR3: CASSLGLSNQPQHF; DNA: TGTGCCAGCAGCCTGGGACTTAGCAATCAGCCCCAGCATTTT
J: TRBJ1-6; size: NA; V: TRBV7-8; D: NA; length: 16; CDR3: CASSPYLGVNNSPLHF; DNA: TGTGCCAGCAGCCCCTACTTGGGAGTCAATAATTCACCCCTCCACTTT
J: TRBJ2-4; size: NA; V: TRBV29-1; D: NA; length: 14; CDR3: CSVARDLAKNIQYF; DNA: TGCAGCGTTGCTAGGGACTTAGCCAAAAACATTCAGTACTTC
J: TRBJ2-3; size: NA; V: TRBV9; D: TRBD1; length: 15; CDR3: CASSLTGGNTDTQYF; DNA: TGTGCCAGCAGCTTAACAGGGGGCAACACAGATACGCAGTATTTT
J: TRBJ2-5; size: NA; V: TRBV4-1; D: NA; length: 14; CDR3: CASSTPGGQETQYF; DNA: TGCGCCAGCAGCACACCAGGAGGCCAAGAGACCCAGTACTTC